This TCR beta chain was retrieved from a study of cytomegalovirus exposure and HLA in healthy donors. General study findings and limits: Cytomegalovirus association was listed for roughly 160 TCR beta chains.

This CDR3 comprises 19 residues. J lost 0 bases, V lost 1 base, and 12 bases had no gene match. Germline loops: CDR1 SGHTA, CDR2 FQGNSA. The data were produced by immunoSEQ multiplex PCR, yet TCRdb's version contains in-frame clones alone and is incomplete. The sample contains fewer than 250,000 clones, 86% of which appear only once. Remarks on this clone: Its antigen remains unknown.

This clonotype was sampled from a woman younger than 30 in good health and CMV-seronegative. The J gene is TRBJ2-3, the V gene TRBV7-2, with 8 positions matching TRBD2. The sequenced sample consisted of PBMCs. The CDR3 region is CASSLDLAGGIASTDTQYF. CDR3 nucleotide sequence: TGTGCCAGCAGCTTAGATCTGGCGGGAGGAATAGCTAGCACAGATACGCAGTATTTT. The entire variable domain, with the rest obtained from reference TRBV7-2 and TRBJ2-3, is as follows: GAGVSQSPSNKVTEKGKDVELRCDPISGHTALYWYRQSLGQGLEFLIYFQGNSAPDKSGLPSDRFSAERTGGSVSTLTIQRTQQEDSAVYLCASSLDLAGGIASTDTQYFGPGTRLTVL.